This T cell receptor (beta chain) was retrieved from a study of shared clonotypes between healthy human individuals. Study-wide context: CD4 naive and memory got three plates each, CD8 naive two, CD8 memory one.

In germline, CDR1 is SGHAT, CDR2 FQNNGV. V was trimmed by 1 base and J by 7 bases, leaving 12 bases between them. The CDR3 totals 14 residues. Whole-study findings and limits: Non-shared clonotypes showed lower generation probabilities than clonotypes common to all four donors. Naive CD4 clonotype sharing across four donors was about 5%.

Using immunoSEQ multiplex PCR, the repertoire was profiled, and TCRdb retains in-frame clones only, with some absent. Among some 2,000,000 clones, almost 96% were seen once, and the ten largest hold around 0.13%. Note on this clone: Its antigen is unidentified.

Sequencing was performed on naive CD4+ T cells sorted from blood. Regarding subset: CD45RA+ positively selected. The chain has TRBV11-2 and TRBJ2-3, with D unresolved. The clonotype originates from a man aged 18 to 29 in good health. The CDR3 is CASSLGRQEHTQYF. CDR3 bases: TGTGCCAGCAGCTTAGGCCGTCAGGAACATACGCAGTATTTT.